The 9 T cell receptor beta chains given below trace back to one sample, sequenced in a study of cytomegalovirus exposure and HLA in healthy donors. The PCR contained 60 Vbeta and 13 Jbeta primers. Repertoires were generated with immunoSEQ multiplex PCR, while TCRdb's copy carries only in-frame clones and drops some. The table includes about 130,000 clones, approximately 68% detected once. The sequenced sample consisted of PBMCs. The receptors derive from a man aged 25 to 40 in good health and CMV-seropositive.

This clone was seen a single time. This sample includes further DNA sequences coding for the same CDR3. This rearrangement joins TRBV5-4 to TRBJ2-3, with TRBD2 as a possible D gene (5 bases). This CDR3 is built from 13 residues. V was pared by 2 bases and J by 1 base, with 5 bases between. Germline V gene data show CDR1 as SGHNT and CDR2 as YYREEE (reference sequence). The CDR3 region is CASSFGGTDTQYF. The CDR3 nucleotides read TGTGCCAGCAGCTTCGGGGGCACAGATACGCAGTATTTT.

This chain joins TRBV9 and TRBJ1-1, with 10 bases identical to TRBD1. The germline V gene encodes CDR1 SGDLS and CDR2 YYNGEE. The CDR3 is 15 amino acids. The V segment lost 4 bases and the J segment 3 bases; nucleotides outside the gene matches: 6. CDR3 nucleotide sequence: TGTGCCAGCAGCACCTGGGACAGGGGAGACACTGAAGCTTTCTTT. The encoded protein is CASSTWDRGDTEAFF. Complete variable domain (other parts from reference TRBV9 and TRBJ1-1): DSGVTQTPKHLITATGQRVTLRCSPRSGDLSVYWYQQSLDQGLQFLIQYYNGEERAKGNILERFSAQQFPDLHSELNLSSLELGDSALYFCASSTWDRGDTEAFFGQGTRLTVV.

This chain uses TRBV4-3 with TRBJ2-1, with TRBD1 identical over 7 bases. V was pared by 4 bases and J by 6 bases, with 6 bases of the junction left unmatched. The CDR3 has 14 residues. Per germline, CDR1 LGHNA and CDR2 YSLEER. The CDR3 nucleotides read TGCGCCAGCAGCCTTGAGACAGGGACCAATGAGCAGTTCTTC. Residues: CASSLETGTNEQFF.

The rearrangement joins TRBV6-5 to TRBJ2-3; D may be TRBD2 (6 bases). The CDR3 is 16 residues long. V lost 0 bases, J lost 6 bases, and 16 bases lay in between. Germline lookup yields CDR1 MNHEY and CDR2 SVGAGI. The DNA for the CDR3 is TGTGCCAGCAGTTACTCGTACAGTTCAACTAGCGATACGCAGTATTTT. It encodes CASSYSYSSTSDTQYF.

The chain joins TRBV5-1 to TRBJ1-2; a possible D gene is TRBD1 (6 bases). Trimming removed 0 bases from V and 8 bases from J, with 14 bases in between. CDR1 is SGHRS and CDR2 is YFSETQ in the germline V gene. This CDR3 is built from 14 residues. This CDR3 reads CASSLDREGSGYTF. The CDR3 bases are TGCGCCAGCAGCTTGGACAGGGAGGGTAGCGGCTACACCTTC.

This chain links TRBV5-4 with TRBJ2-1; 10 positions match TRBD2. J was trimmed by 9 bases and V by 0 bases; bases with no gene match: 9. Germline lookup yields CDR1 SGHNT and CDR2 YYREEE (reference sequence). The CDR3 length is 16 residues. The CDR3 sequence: CASSLDLAGDSGEQFF. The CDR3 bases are TGTGCCAGCAGCTTGGACCTAGCGGGAGACAGCGGTGAGCAGTTCTTC.

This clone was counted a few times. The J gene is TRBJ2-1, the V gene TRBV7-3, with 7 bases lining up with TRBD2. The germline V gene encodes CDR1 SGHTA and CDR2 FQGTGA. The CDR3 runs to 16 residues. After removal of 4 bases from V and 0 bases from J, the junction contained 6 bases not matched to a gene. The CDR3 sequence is CASSSRKRGSYNEQFF. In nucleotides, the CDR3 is TGTGCCAGCAGCTCACGGAAGCGGGGCTCCTACAATGAGCAGTTCTTC.

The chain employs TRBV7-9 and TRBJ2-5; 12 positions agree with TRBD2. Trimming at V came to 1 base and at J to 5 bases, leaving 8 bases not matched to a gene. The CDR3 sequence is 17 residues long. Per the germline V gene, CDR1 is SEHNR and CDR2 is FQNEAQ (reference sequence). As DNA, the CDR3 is TGTGCCAGCAGCTTAGAGTTGACTAGCGGGAGTGGTGAGACCCAGTACTTC. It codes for CASSLELTSGSGETQYF.

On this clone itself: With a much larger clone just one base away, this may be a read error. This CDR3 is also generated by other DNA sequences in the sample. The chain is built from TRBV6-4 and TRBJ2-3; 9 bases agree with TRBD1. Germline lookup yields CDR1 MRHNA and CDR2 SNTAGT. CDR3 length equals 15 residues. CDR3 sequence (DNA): TGCGCCAGCGGGGAAACAGGGGGCGGCCCAGATACGCAGTATTTT. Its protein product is CASGETGGGPDTQYF.